These 25 T cell receptor beta chains were sequenced from one sample in a study of blood T cell repertoires in COVID-19. Sequencing used immunoSEQ multiplex PCR; TCRdb keeps in-frame clones, though not all of them. Here the sample spans 150,000 to 200,000 clones, around 86% being singletons. Source material: peripheral blood. These TCRs come from a man aged 55 to 70 with acute or convalescent COVID-19.

The chain combines TRBV11-2 with TRBJ1-3; perhaps TRBD1 as D (6 bases). The germline V and J ends were trimmed by 5 bases and 3 bases, with 20 bases remaining between them. CDR3 size: 17 residues. CDR1 is SGHAT and CDR2 is FQNNGV in the germline V gene. CDR3 in amino acids: CASSQGRGAYFGNTIYF. The CDR3 bases are TGTGCCAGCAGCCAGGGACGGGGGGCTTACTTTGGAAACACCATATATTTT.

The chain has TRBV9 and TRBJ2-3; 12 positions match TRBD2. The CDR3 consists of 16 residues. Trimming removed 3 bases from V and 11 bases from J; junction bases left unmatched: 13. Looked up from germline, CDR1 is SGDLS and CDR2 is YYNGEE. The CDR3 DNA follows: TGTGCCAGCAGCGCGTCGACTAGCGGGAGCCGCCGGGGGCAGTATTTT. It specifies CASSASTSGSRRGQYF.

The chain links TRBV2 to TRBJ2-7; D possibly corresponds to TRBD1 (5 bases). Deletions cut 5 bases from V and 5 bases from J, with 16 bases between. There are 14 residues in the CDR3. CDR1 and CDR2 from the germline V gene are SNHLY and FYNNEI. Here the CDR3 reads CASSLKRRQNEQYF. The DNA for the CDR3 is TGTGCCAGCAGTTTAAAAAGACGACAGAACGAGCAGTACTTC.

This chain uses TRBV4-2 with TRBJ1-2, with 7 bases fitting TRBD1. The CDR3 runs 15 residues. In germline, CDR1 is LGHNA, CDR2 YNFKEQ. J was trimmed by 3 bases and V by 3 bases; bases with no gene match: 7. The DNA for the CDR3 is TGTGCCAGCAGCCAGCCGCATCAGGGGGACTATGGCTACACCTTC. Amino acid sequence: CASSQPHQGDYGYTF.

The chain couples TRBV6-4 to TRBJ1-2; tentative D call: TRBD1 (5 bases). In germline, CDR1 is MRHNA, CDR2 SNTAGT. The V gene lost 0 bases and the J gene lost 8 bases, with 13 bases spanning the gap. The CDR3 is made up of 14 amino acids. The chain's CDR3 is CASSDSGREGGYTF. The CDR3 bases are TGTGCCAGCAGTGACTCGGGCAGGGAGGGAGGCTACACCTTC.

V usage is TRBV5-1 and J usage is TRBJ1-1; the D gene is possibly TRBD1 (6 bases). The CDR3 has 14 residues. The V end was cut by 2 bases, the J end by 5 bases, with 13 bases between. CDR1 is SGHRS, CDR2 YFSETQ, per germline. The CDR3 DNA reads TGCGCCAGCAGCTTCTTAGACAGGAATACTGAAGCTTTCTTT. Amino acids: CASSFLDRNTEAFF.

J is TRBJ2-3 and V is TRBV5-8; D is ambiguous. Trimming removed 0 bases at V and 2 bases at J, with 7 bases between. The CDR3 has 14 residues. The V gene's germline CDR1 is SGHTS and CDR2 YDEGEE. The CDR3 DNA follows: TGTGCCAGCAGCTTGGGTAGCTACACAGATACGCAGTATTTT. Translated, it gives CASSLGSYTDTQYF.

This clone was seen a single time. This CDR3 is CASSADSNYGYTF. CDR3 DNA: TGTGCCAGCAGTGCGGACTCGAACTATGGCTACACCTTC. This chain uses TRBV2 with TRBJ1-2; D unclear. CDR3 length equals 13 residues. From germline, CDR1 is SNHLY and CDR2 FYNNEI. V was cut by 4 bases and J by 2 bases, with 8 bases left in between.

V is TRBV30 and J is TRBJ1-1; D remains ambiguous. Germline lookup yields CDR1 GTSNPN and CDR2 SVGIG (reference sequence). The CDR3 has 14 residues. V was cut by 5 bases and J by 1 base, with 14 bases left in between. CDR3 in DNA: TGTGCCTGGGGCTCCAAAAATAGGAACACTGAAGCTTTCTTT. This sequence encodes CAWGSKNRNTEAFF.

This chain joins TRBV4-1 and TRBJ1-1; D is undetermined. The length of the CDR3 is 16 residues. Deletions cut 2 bases from V and 0 bases from J, with 13 bases between. Germline CDR1 and CDR2: MGHRA and YSYEKL. The CDR3 is CASSQLPGRLNTEAFF. The DNA for the CDR3 is TGCGCCAGCAGCCAACTTCCTGGCAGATTGAACACTGAAGCTTTCTTT.

The genes are TRBV28 and TRBJ2-6; D unclear. Germline-derived CDR1 and CDR2 are MDHEN and SYDVKM. This CDR3 is 17 amino acids long. Trimming left V 3 bases short and J 1 base short, with 13 bases between. The CDR3 sequence is CASSFRGKRSGANVLTF. The DNA for the CDR3 is TGTGCCAGCAGTTTTCGCGGCAAGAGGTCTGGGGCCAACGTCCTGACTTTC.

This chain joins TRBV7-9 and TRBJ2-3; 9 nucleotides line up with TRBD1. V shed 5 bases and J 3 bases; nucleotides not matched to a gene: 9. Germline loops: CDR1 SEHNR, CDR2 FQNEAQ (reference sequence). This CDR3 region has 16 residues. The DNA of the CDR3 is TGTGCCAGCAGCGGGCCCCGGGACAGGGTGACAGATACGCAGTATTTT. Translated, it gives CASSGPRDRVTDTQYF.

J is TRBJ1-3 and V is TRBV28; 7 bases fit TRBD1. The CDR3 is 18 amino acids. Germline CDR1 is MDHEN and CDR2 is SYDVKM. The J segment lost 0 bases and the V segment lost 2 bases, leaving 10 bases of the junction unmatched. The CDR3 sequence: CASSLPTGAASSGNTIYF. CDR3 sequence (DNA): TGTGCCAGCAGTTTACCTACAGGGGCCGCGAGCTCTGGAAACACCATATATTTT.

The V and J genes are TRBV10-2 and TRBJ2-1; the D gene is possibly TRBD2 (6 bases). Trimming removed 2 bases from V and 1 base from J, with 6 bases in between. The CDR3 has 14 residues. Germline V gives CDR1 WSHSY, CDR2 SAAADI. The CDR3 DNA follows: TGCGCCAGCAGTGAGCGGGAGTCCTACAATGAGCAGTTCTTC. It specifies CASSERESYNEQFF.

This clone was detected only once. The chain joins TRBV7-3 to TRBJ1-1; D unresolved. Trimming stripped 1 base from V and 4 bases from J, with 10 bases between. Germline CDR1 and CDR2: SGHTA and FQGTGA. The CDR3 is made up of 14 amino acids. The CDR3 is CASSLNRVGTEAFF. In nucleotides, the CDR3 is TGTGCCAGCAGCTTAAATCGGGTGGGCACTGAAGCTTTCTTT.

The chain joins TRBV27 to TRBJ2-1; D gene ambiguous. This CDR3 contains 13 residues. The V end was cut by 4 bases, the J end by 8 bases, with 12 bases between. Germline lookup yields CDR1 MNHEY and CDR2 SMNVEV (reference sequence). This chain's CDR3 is CASSSNRRDEQFF. The CDR3 region has the DNA TGTGCCAGCAGTTCCAATCGCCGAGATGAGCAGTTCTTC.

This chain joins TRBV4-1 and TRBJ2-7, with D hard to call. V gave up 4 bases and J gave up 3 bases, with 10 bases separating them. The CDR3 totals 13 residues. Germline V CDR1 and CDR2: MGHRA, YSYEKL. The CDR3, as DNA: TGCGCCAGCAGCCCCCTTCCGGGCTACGAGCAGTACTTC. Protein product: CASSPLPGYEQYF.

DNA for the CDR3: TGTGCCATCAGGTCCGGGACTAGCGAATCCCAAGAGACCCAGTACTTC. Translating it yields CAIRSGTSESQETQYF. V gene TRBV10-3 combines with J gene TRBJ2-5, with 10 bases identical to TRBD2. This CDR3 has 16 amino acids. From germline, CDR1 is ENHRY and CDR2 SYGVKD. Trimming at V came to 6 bases and at J to 1 base, leaving 8 bases not matched to a gene.

This chain links TRBV5-1 with TRBJ1-5, with a tentative D call TRBD1 (6 bases). Trimming took 5 bases from V and 7 from J, leaving 13 bases between them. The CDR3 spans 13 residues. Germline loops: CDR1 SGHRS, CDR2 YFSETQ. The chain's CDR3 is CASSLTGLQPQHF. The CDR3 DNA is TGCGCCAGCAGTTTGACAGGCCTCCAGCCCCAGCATTTT.

This clone was recorded once. This rearrangement joins TRBV6-6 to TRBJ2-3; D ambiguous. The germline V gene encodes CDR1 MNHNY and CDR2 SVGAGI (reference sequence). The CDR3 is 13 amino acids. V was pared by 6 bases and J by 1 base, with 8 bases between. CDR3 sequence: CASRPQRTDTQYF. The CDR3 nucleotides read TGTGCCAGCAGGCCACAGCGCACAGATACGCAGTATTTT.

Only a few counts were recorded for this clone. J is TRBJ2-7 and V is TRBV15; D remains unclear. This CDR3 contains 14 residues. V was shortened by 0 bases and J by 8 bases, with 14 bases between the two germline ends. Looked up from germline, CDR1 is LNHNV and CDR2 is YYDKDF (reference sequence). CDR3 coding DNA: TGTGCCACCAGCAGAGAGGGTAGCTTTTCTCAGCAGTACTTC. Its protein product is CATSREGSFSQQYF.

This clone has just one count. The genes are TRBV30 and TRBJ2-5, with a tentative D call TRBD2 (5 bases). This CDR3 has 14 amino acids. Between the trimmed V and J ends, which lost 3 bases and 5 bases, there was a span of 16 bases. Germline V CDR1 and CDR2: GTSNPN, SVGIG (reference sequence). DNA for the CDR3: TGTGCCTGGAGAGCCGGGTTTACGGGGGAGACCCAGTACTTC. This encodes CAWRAGFTGETQYF.

The V call is TRBV2, the J call TRBJ2-7; 11 bases are shared with TRBD2. V shed 1 base, J shed 6 bases, and the junction held 2 bases outside the gene matches. This CDR3 is 14 amino acids long. Germline CDR1 and CDR2: SNHLY and FYNNEI. Written as DNA, the CDR3 is TGTGCCAGCAGTGAAGGAGGGACTAGCGGCGAGCAGTACTTC. Its translation: CASSEGGTSGEQYF.

J is TRBJ1-4 and V is TRBV19, with no clear D. This CDR3 is 14 amino acids long. V dropped 7 bases and J dropped 0 bases, with 9 bases sitting between them. Per germline, CDR1 LNHDA and CDR2 SQIVND (reference sequence). This chain's CDR3 is CASNRGATNEKLFF. The CDR3 nucleotides read TGTGCCAGTAACCGGGGAGCAACTAATGAAAAACTGTTTTTT. The full variable domain, completed using reference TRBV19 and TRBJ1-4, is DGGITQSPKYLFRKEGQNVTLSCEQNLNHDAMYWYRQDPGQGLRLIYYSQIVNDFQKGDIAEGYSVSREKKESFPLTVTSAQKNPTAFYLCASNRGATNEKLFFGSGTQLSVL.

The gene calls are TRBV24-1 and TRBJ2-1, with TRBD2 identical over 12 bases. CDR1 and CDR2 (germline): KGHDR, SFDVKD. This CDR3 is built from 16 residues. The J segment lost 7 bases and the V segment lost 4 bases, leaving 7 bases of the junction unmatched. The CDR3: CATSDPSSGRANEQFF. In DNA, the CDR3 is TGTGCCACCAGTGACCCATCTAGCGGGAGGGCGAATGAGCAGTTCTTC.